One and the same sample provided the 10 T cell receptor beta chains below, sequenced in a study of T-cell memory formation after mild COVID-19. A single record per CDR3 protein comes from TCRdb applying MiXCR to the 5' RACE reads. The table shows about 250,000 distinct CDR3 sequences, with 15% occurring only once. The sample consisted of PBMCs or a T cell subset sorted from them (not recorded which). These receptors were obtained from an adult woman who had mild COVID-19 (a few samples of this study predate the infection). Cell type and time point are not known.

Ten or more counts support this clonotype. V is TRBV7-6 and J is TRBJ2-1, with 11 bases matching TRBD2. The CDR3 has 17 amino acids. Germline-derived CDR1 and CDR2 are SGHVS and FNYEAQ. V lost 1 base and J lost 5; bases outside the gene matches: 7. The CDR3 bases are TGTGCCAGCAGCTTAGAGATAGCGGGGGGGTTCAACAATGAGCAGTTCTTC. It translates to CASSLEIAGGFNNEQFF.

The chain couples TRBV5-4 to TRBJ1-1; 7 nucleotides line up with TRBD1. The CDR3 length is 16 residues. The V segment lost 3 bases and the J segment 3 bases; nucleotides outside the gene matches: 11. Per the germline V gene, CDR1 is SGHNT and CDR2 is YYREEE (reference sequence). CDR3 sequence reads: CASSSTRGESYTEAFF. CDR3 bases: TGTGCCAGCAGCTCCACCAGGGGGGAATCGTACACTGAAGCTTTCTTT.

The chain couples TRBV15 to TRBJ1-6, with 12 bases aligning to TRBD1. The CDR3 totals 15 residues. Germline lookup yields CDR1 LNHNV and CDR2 YYDKDF (reference sequence). The V and J ends lost 1 base and 8 bases, in that order; junction bases with no gene match: 0. The CDR3 loop reads CATSRGDRGHSPLHF. Here the CDR3 DNA reads TGTGCCACCAGCAGAGGGGACAGGGGGCATTCACCCCTCCACTTT.

This chain joins TRBV29-1 and TRBJ2-5, with D possibly being TRBD1 (6 bases). Germline loops: CDR1 SQVTM, CDR2 ANQGSEA. V gave up 0 bases and J gave up 2 bases, with 13 bases separating them. The length of the CDR3 is 15 residues. In nucleotides, the CDR3 is TGCAGCGTTGAAGATGCCAGGGGACGTCAAGAGACCCAGTACTTC. This encodes CSVEDARGRQETQYF.

The chain joins TRBV25-1 to TRBJ2-1; D possibly matches TRBD1 or TRBD2 (6 bases each). Germline-derived CDR1 and CDR2 are MGHDK and SYGVNS. V lost 9 bases and J lost 2, with 14 bases in between. The CDR3 runs to 14 residues. CDR3 residues: CASQQGGPYNEQFF. For the CDR3, the DNA is TGTGCCAGTCAACAGGGAGGCCCCTACAATGAGCAGTTCTTC.

V gene TRBV12-3 or TRBV12-4 combines with J gene TRBJ1-1, with a weak D call TRBD1 (5 bases). Trimming left V 2 bases short and J 0 bases short, with 10 bases between. CDR3 length: 15 residues. CDR3 residues: CASSLRTPLNTEAFF. Written as DNA, the CDR3 is TGTGCCAGCAGTTTAAGGACACCCTTGAACACTGAAGCTTTCTTT.

The rearrangement uses TRBV12-3 or TRBV12-4 and TRBJ2-1; TRBD1 aligns across 12 bases. CDR3 length: 18 residues. V shed 10 bases, J shed 0 bases, and the junction held 13 bases outside the gene matches. CDR3 nucleotide sequence: TGTGCCACCCAAAGGGACAGGGGGCCTCCGAGCTCCTACAATGAGCAGTTCTTC. This encodes CATQRDRGPPSSYNEQFF.

This chain links TRBV12-3 or TRBV12-4 with TRBJ1-5, with 7 bases fitting TRBD1. The CDR3 has 12 amino acids. Unmatched junction bases numbered 3, after V lost 4 bases and J lost 9 bases. CDR3 residues: CASSSRGLPQHF. The CDR3 bases are TGTGCCAGCAGTTCCAGGGGGTTGCCCCAGCATTTT.

The sample holds a few counts of this clonotype. The rearrangement links TRBV12-3 or TRBV12-4 to TRBJ2-1; no clear D gene. V was shortened by 4 bases and J by 7 bases, with 11 bases between the two germline ends. The CDR3 has 13 residues. The CDR3 DNA reads TGTGCCAGCAGTTCACTCAGGAGTAATGAGCAGTTCTTC. Translating it yields CASSSLRSNEQFF.

This clonotype was seen repeatedly, ten times or more. The chain combines TRBV10-3 with TRBJ2-1; 9 bases line up with TRBD1. The CDR3 loop spans 13 amino acids. CDR1 ENHRY and CDR2 SYGVKD come from the germline V gene. With V trimmed by 6 bases and J by 5 bases, 2 bases remained unmatched. The CDR3, as DNA: TGTGCCATCAGAGGGACAGGGAACAATGAGCAGTTCTTC. It is translated as CAIRGTGNNEQFF.